Below, one T cell receptor (beta chain) is given with its context. Its antigen target is currently unknown. Per-base quality was not reported, and no clone a single base away is much larger than it. The immunoSEQ hsTCRB v3.0 assay was used at survey level resolution to sequence the TRB variable region. The target sequencing depth for TRB was about 40,000-55,000 T-cell genomes per sample. TRB libraries were pooled and sequenced on an Illumina MiSeq using a v3 150-cycle kit. The authors' pipeline ran thus. Repertoire analysis was performed in R inside a reproducible Nextflow workflow that covered QC, data transformation and analysis. LymphoSeq2, an R package for AIRR-Seq data exploration, was used to implement custom analyses. A few samples that yielded fewer than 5000 total TRB sequences were excluded, so that some 190 HIV repertoires were analyzed. Of the 180 to 200 retained HIV repertoires, about 61 were collected before and roughly 130 after ART initiation. Repertoires were downsampled to 5000 TRB nucleotide sequences, with summary statistics averaged over 100 downsampling iterations. The analysis kept only TRB sequences whose CDR3 regions were at least seven amino acids long. Diversity was measured with a Shannon entropy-derived clonality score and the Gini coefficient. In the repertoire networks, any two of the top 5000 CDR3 amino acid sequences were connected whenever the two sequences differed by an edit distance of one. For TRB CDR3 amino acid sequences, GLIPH2 was used to predict antigen specificity groups and MHC restriction. To flag known associations with CMV, EBV, HIV or tissue antigens, CDR3 amino acid sequences were compared against VDJdb and McPAS-TCR. Pre-ART, post-ART and control groups were compared with Wilcoxon signed-rank tests and Holm-Bonferroni correction. In its TCRdb copy, this immuneACCESS table keeps in-frame sequences only and misses some clones. Where compared with another copy, unresolved V genes explain less than half of these, and the others have no known cause. That table furnishes V, J and clone size, whereas the DNA furnished D and trimming. The sample has more than 45,000 clones on record, around 84% of them singletons. The ten biggest clones cover under 3% of the sample.

The CDR3, from cysteine to phenylalanine, totals 16 residues. The sequence is cut down to CDR3 DNA, 48 bases in frame from base 1. V has 4 bases trimmed and J has 3 bases trimmed; junction bases matching no gene number 4. CDR1 and CDR2 are read off the germline V gene (reference sequence) as LNHDA and SQIVND. The sample is drawn from a study of long-term antiretroviral therapy in people with HIV (dated by TCRdb to the early 2020s). For the study in its entirety: The earliest samples were collected approximately a decade before the 2015 WHO recommendation for immediate ART, a period when ART was typically delayed until CD4 counts fell. About 35% of the 30 participants with HIV were female. From some 27 adults with confirmed HIV infection, the cohort provided under 200 cryopreserved PBMC samples, gathered serially across a mean of around six years (range 1-12). No cross-contamination during QIAcube processing was shown when test extractions of a monoclonal T-cell line were performed alongside around 30 polyclonal samples. A retrospective serial study tested whether changes in peripheral blood TRB repertoire composition and diversity were associated with ART initiation and durable HIV suppression.

To be included, a participant needed at least one PBMC sample from before ART initiation plus at least two post-ART samples. Every participant with HIV received treatment in the United States of America. Cryopreserved samples of about 1-10 million PBMC were thawed and washed before DNA extraction. At the time of the earliest PBMC sample, participants with HIV were aged between about 23 and 55 years. Per participant, PBMC samples came from 1-4 timepoints prior to ART initiation and 2-8 timepoints following ART initiation, for a median of 7 samples. Serial HIV viral load, CD4+ T-cell count, ART history and demographic data were obtained for every participant. Genomic DNA was extracted from unsorted PBMC with a Qiagen kit on a QIAcube, with processing performed in batches of 12 samples. Study-level results and caveats: Samples dated from 2004 to 2017, and the ART regimens used may be less effective than current ones. Unsorted PBMC were profiled instead of sorted CD4+ and CD8+ T cells because pre-ART samples had limited cell numbers. Inferences about post-ART repertoire changes are limited because no data were available on ART adherence, viral resistance or therapy changes. CDR3 length ranges in HIV repertoires were narrower than in controls, and network structure suggested an antigen-experienced repertoire with only a slight naive shift after ART. A significant increase in TRB diversity was found to be associated with ART initiation, although TRB diversity was observed to remain significantly below that of transplant donor controls even after long-term ART. Owing to limited PBMC availability, only the TCR beta chain was sequenced, without alpha chain pairing. At every time point, the repertoire was dominated by expanded TRB clones first identified before ART initiation, although this dominance fluctuated and, in many PLHIV, declined after ART.

The TCR comes from a woman aged 18-35 years with HIV. Recombination linked TRBV19 to TRBJ2-2, and 11 junctional nucleotides match TRBD2. The starting material was unsorted PBMCs, obtained 0.8 years after starting antiretroviral therapy. The CDR3 in this case is CASSKTSGTYTGELFF. DNA sequence: TGTGCCAGTAGTAAGACTAGCGGGACCTACACCGGGGAGCTGTTTTTT. Outside the CDR3, residues come from the reference TRBV19 and TRBJ2-2 proteins, so the full variable domain is: DGGITQSPKYLFRKEGQNVTLSCEQNLNHDAMYWYRQDPGQGLRLIYYSQIVNDFQKGDIAEGYSVSREKKESFPLTVTSAQKNPTAFYLCASSKTSGTYTGELFFGEGSRLTVL.